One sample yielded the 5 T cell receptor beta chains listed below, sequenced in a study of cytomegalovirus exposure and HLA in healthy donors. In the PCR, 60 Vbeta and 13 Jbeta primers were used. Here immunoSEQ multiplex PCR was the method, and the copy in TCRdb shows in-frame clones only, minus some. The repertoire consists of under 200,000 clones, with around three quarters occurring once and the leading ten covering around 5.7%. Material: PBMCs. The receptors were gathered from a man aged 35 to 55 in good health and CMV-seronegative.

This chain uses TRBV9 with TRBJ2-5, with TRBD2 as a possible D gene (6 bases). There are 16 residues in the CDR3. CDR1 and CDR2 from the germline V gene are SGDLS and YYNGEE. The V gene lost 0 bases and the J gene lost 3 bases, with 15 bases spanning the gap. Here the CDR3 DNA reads TGTGCCAGCAGCGTAGGTCATCCGGGAGAAAAAGAGACCCAGTACTTC. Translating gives CASSVGHPGEKETQYF.

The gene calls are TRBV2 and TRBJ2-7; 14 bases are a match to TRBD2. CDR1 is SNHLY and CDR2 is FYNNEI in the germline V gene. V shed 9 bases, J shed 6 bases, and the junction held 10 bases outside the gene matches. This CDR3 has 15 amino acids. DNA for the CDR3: TGTGCCAGAAGGGGGGGACTAGCGGGAGAGAGCGAGCAGTACTTC. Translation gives CARRGGLAGESEQYF.

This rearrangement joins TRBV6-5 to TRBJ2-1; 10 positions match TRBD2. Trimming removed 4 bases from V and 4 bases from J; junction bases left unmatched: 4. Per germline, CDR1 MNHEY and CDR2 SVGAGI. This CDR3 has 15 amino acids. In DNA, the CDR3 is TGTGCCAGCAGTTCCCGACTAGCGGGTTACAATGAGCAGTTCTTC. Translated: CASSSRLAGYNEQFF.

This CDR3 is CASSLSWDRVEQYF. The CDR3, as DNA: TGTGCCAGCAGCTTATCCTGGGACAGGGTCGAGCAGTACTTC. This sequence joins TRBV7-2 and TRBJ2-7; 9 bases align to TRBD1. V lost 2 bases, J lost 6 bases, and 5 bases stayed unmatched. The CDR3 extends over 14 amino acids. Germline assignment: CDR1 SGHTA and CDR2 FQGNSA.

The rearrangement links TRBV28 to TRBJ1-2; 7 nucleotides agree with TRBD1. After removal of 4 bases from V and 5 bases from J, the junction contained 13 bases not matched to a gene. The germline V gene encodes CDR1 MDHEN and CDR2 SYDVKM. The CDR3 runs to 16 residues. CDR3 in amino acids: CASSSTFGTENYGYTF. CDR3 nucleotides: TGTGCCAGCAGTTCGACCTTCGGGACAGAAAATTATGGCTACACCTTC.